A selection of T cell receptor beta chains follows, all from one sample in a study of T cell repertoires in cytomegalovirus infection. TCRdb used MiXCR to reprocess the reads, holding one entry per CDR3 protein. The sample records about 210,000 distinct CDR3 sequences, 6% to 8% being singletons. Sequenced input: PBMCs. These receptors all come from a human donor in good health (CMV status not recorded). Some clones in this sample may be carry-over from other donors' samples. The CDR3 runs from the conserved cysteine through the conserved F or W. The order of the fields is D gene, V gene, clone size, J gene, CDR3 protein, CDR3 DNA. A D gene is named only where the DNA matches it firmly. Size is stated for part of the rows, as once, few or many counts, or as a class when the clone is expanded.

D: .; V: TRBV12-3/TRBV12-4; size: many; J: TRBJ1-2; CDR3: CASSLFQGEGYGYTF; DNA: TGTGCCAGCAGTCTATTTCAAGGGGAAGGCTATGGCTACACCTTC
D: .; V: TRBV29-1; size: .; J: TRBJ1-2; CDR3: CSVERGSYGYTF; DNA: TGCAGCGTTGAGCGCGGCAGCTATGGCTACACCTTC
D: .; V: TRBV7-2; size: many; J: TRBJ2-1; CDR3: CASSPPGTGDNEQFF; DNA: TGTGCCAGCAGCCCCCCCGGGACGGGGGACAATGAGCAGTTCTTC
D: .; V: TRBV6-5; size: few; J: TRBJ2-2; CDR3: CASSYTKGTGELFF; DNA: TGTGCCAGCAGTTACACCAAGGGCACCGGGGAGCTGTTTTTT
D: TRBD1; V: TRBV29-1; size: .; J: TRBJ2-1; CDR3: CSVGGQLSYNEQFF; DNA: TGCAGCGTTGGGGGACAGCTCTCCTACAATGAGCAGTTCTTC
D: .; V: TRBV19; size: .; J: TRBJ2-2; CDR3: CASSMQQGGTGELFF; DNA: TGTGCCAGTAGTATGCAACAGGGCGGGACCGGGGAGCTGTTTTTT
D: .; V: TRBV29-1; size: many; J: TRBJ2-7; CDR3: CSVRDNPYEQYF; DNA: TGCAGCGTGCGGGACAACCCCTACGAGCAGTACTTC
D: .; V: TRBV6-2/TRBV6-3; size: many; J: TRBJ1-2; CDR3: CASSPTRGGYGYTF; DNA: TGTGCCAGCAGTCCCACCAGGGGCGGCTATGGCTACACCTTC
D: .; V: TRBV5-1; size: many; J: TRBJ2-1; CDR3: CASSFSRGGPDNEQFF; DNA: TGCGCCAGCAGCTTTAGCCGCGGGGGCCCCGACAATGAGCAGTTCTTC
D: .; V: TRBV7-2; size: many; J: TRBJ2-7; CDR3: CASSYRGTLPYEQYF; DNA: TGTGCCAGCAGTTACCGAGGGACTTTACCTTACGAGCAGTACTTC
D: .; V: TRBV28; size: few; J: TRBJ2-1; CDR3: CASSLWKFGEQFF; DNA: TGTGCCAGCAGTTTATGGAAGTTCGGTGAGCAGTTCTTC
D: .; V: TRBV12-3/TRBV12-4; size: many; J: TRBJ1-6; CDR3: CASSPRGENSPLHF; DNA: TGTGCCAGCAGCCCCCGGGGGGAAAATTCACCCCTCCACTTT
D: .; V: TRBV20-1; size: many; J: TRBJ2-5; CDR3: CSASGAPETQYF; DNA: TGCAGTGCTAGCGGGGCGCCGGAGACCCAGTACTTC
D: TRBD1; V: TRBV6-2/TRBV6-3; size: many; J: TRBJ1-6; CDR3: CASSPTGGSSPLHF; DNA: TGTGCCAGCAGCCCGACAGGGGGTAGTTCACCCCTCCACTTT
D: TRBD1; V: TRBV6-2/TRBV6-3; size: many; J: TRBJ1-5; CDR3: CASSYAETGSQPQHF; DNA: TGTGCCAGCAGTTATGCGGAGACAGGGAGTCAGCCCCAGCATTTT
D: TRBD2; V: TRBV6-1; size: many; J: TRBJ2-7; CDR3: CASSPQSGGGLVQYF; DNA: TGTGCCAGCAGCCCTCAGAGCGGGGGGGGACTCGTGCAGTACTTC
D: .; V: TRBV7-2; size: many; J: TRBJ2-7; CDR3: CASSLEGQFYEQYF; DNA: TGTGCCAGCAGCTTAGAAGGGCAGTTCTACGAGCAGTACTTC
D: TRBD2; V: TRBV6-8; size: .; J: TRBJ2-5; CDR3: CASRRSGSGETQYF; DNA: TGTGCCAGCAGGCGTAGCGGGAGCGGCGAGACCCAGTACTTC
D: TRBD1; V: TRBV20-1; size: many; J: TRBJ1-4; CDR3: CSASWTGGEKLFF; DNA: TGCAGTGCTTCTTGGACAGGGGGTGAAAAACTGTTTTTT
D: TRBD1; V: TRBV7-3; size: many; J: TRBJ1-6; CDR3: CASSTEGQGNSPLHF; DNA: TGTGCCAGCAGCACCGAGGGACAGGGTAATTCACCCCTCCACTTT
D: .; V: TRBV20-1; size: many; J: TRBJ2-3; CDR3: CSAPPTGDLPVTQYF; DNA: TGCAGTGCTCCCCCGACGGGGGACCTGCCGGTTACGCAGTATTTT
D: TRBD1; V: TRBV29-1; size: once; J: TRBJ1-1; CDR3: CSVARGQMNTEAFF; DNA: TGCAGCGTTGCTCGGGGACAGATGAACACTGAAGCTTTCTTT
D: .; V: TRBV28; size: many; J: TRBJ2-7; CDR3: CASSLIPPGPVDPYEQYF; DNA: TGTGCCAGCAGTTTAATCCCACCCGGTCCCGTGGATCCCTACGAGCAGTACTTC
D: .; V: TRBV5-5; size: .; J: TRBJ2-6; CDR3: CASSLDFQWGTGANVLTF; DNA: TGTGCCAGCAGCTTGGATTTTCAGTGGGGGACTGGGGCCAACGTCCTGACTTTC
D: .; V: TRBV19; size: many; J: TRBJ1-1; CDR3: CASSIYRDHTEAFF; DNA: TGTGCCAGTAGTATATACAGGGACCACACTGAAGCTTTCTTT
D: TRBD1; V: TRBV28; size: many; J: TRBJ1-2; CDR3: CASTEDRDYGYTF; DNA: TGTGCCAGCACCGAGGACAGGGACTATGGCTACACCTTC
D: .; V: TRBV14; size: many; J: TRBJ2-1; CDR3: CASSQDRGIGYNEQFF; DNA: TGTGCCAGCAGCCAAGATCGGGGAATCGGGTACAATGAGCAGTTCTTC
D: TRBD2; V: TRBV7-9; size: many; J: TRBJ2-2; CDR3: CAIPTSSGGTGELFF; DNA: TGTGCCATCCCCACCTCCTCGGGGGGAACCGGGGAGCTGTTTTTT
D: TRBD1; V: TRBV5-6; size: many; J: TRBJ2-2; CDR3: CASSLVNRGNTGELFF; DNA: TGTGCCAGCAGCTTAGTAAACAGGGGGAACACCGGGGAGCTGTTTTTT
D: TRBD1; V: TRBV10-3; size: many; J: TRBJ2-6; CDR3: CAIRGTAANVLTF; DNA: TGTGCCATCAGGGGGACAGCCGCCAACGTCCTGACTTTC
D: TRBD1; V: TRBV7-2; size: many; J: TRBJ2-4; CDR3: CASSFRQGSENIQYF; DNA: TGTGCCAGCAGCTTTAGACAGGGGTCCGAAAACATTCAGTACTTC
D: .; V: TRBV5-5; size: .; J: TRBJ2-2; CDR3: CASSLGVVTGELFF; DNA: TGTGCCAGCAGCTTGGGAGTGGTGACCGGGGAGCTGTTTTTT
D: TRBD1; V: TRBV5-5; size: many; J: TRBJ2-4; CDR3: CASSLAVRGNIQYF; DNA: TGTGCCAGCAGCTTGGCTGTCAGGGGGAACATTCAGTACTTC
D: .; V: TRBV29-1; size: .; J: TRBJ2-7; CDR3: CSVDAGGGEQYF; DNA: TGCAGCGTTGATGCTGGCGGAGGAGAGCAGTACTTC
D: .; V: TRBV19; size: .; J: TRBJ1-2; CDR3: CASSTPRGYGYTF; DNA: TGTGCCAGTAGTACTCCGAGGGGGTATGGCTACACCTTC
D: .; V: TRBV25-1; size: many; J: TRBJ1-1; CDR3: CASLEGTTEAFF; DNA: TGTGCCAGCCTGGAGGGAACCACTGAAGCTTTCTTT
D: .; V: TRBV2; size: many; J: TRBJ1-5; CDR3: CASSEIQGPNQPQHF; DNA: TGTGCCAGCAGTGAAATACAGGGTCCGAATCAGCCCCAGCATTTT
D: .; V: TRBV2; size: few; J: TRBJ2-7; CDR3: CASSEAIGYEQYF; DNA: TGTGCCAGCAGTGAAGCTATCGGCTACGAGCAGTACTTC
D: .; V: TRBV7-2; size: many; J: TRBJ1-1; CDR3: CASSLVSGAEAFF; DNA: TGTGCCAGCAGCTTAGTGTCAGGGGCTGAAGCTTTCTTT
D: TRBD1; V: TRBV7-2; size: many; J: TRBJ2-7; CDR3: CASSLTGGISYEQYF; DNA: TGTGCCAGCAGCTTGACAGGGGGAATCTCCTACGAGCAGTACTTC
D: .; V: TRBV20-1; size: many; J: TRBJ1-4; CDR3: CSAQRRVPTNEKLFF; DNA: TGCAGTGCCCAGAGGCGGGTTCCAACTAATGAAAAACTGTTTTTT
D: .; V: TRBV7-9; size: many; J: TRBJ1-2; CDR3: CASSYYSIGSSGYTF; DNA: TGTGCCAGCAGCTATTATTCTATCGGGAGCTCGGGCTACACCTTC